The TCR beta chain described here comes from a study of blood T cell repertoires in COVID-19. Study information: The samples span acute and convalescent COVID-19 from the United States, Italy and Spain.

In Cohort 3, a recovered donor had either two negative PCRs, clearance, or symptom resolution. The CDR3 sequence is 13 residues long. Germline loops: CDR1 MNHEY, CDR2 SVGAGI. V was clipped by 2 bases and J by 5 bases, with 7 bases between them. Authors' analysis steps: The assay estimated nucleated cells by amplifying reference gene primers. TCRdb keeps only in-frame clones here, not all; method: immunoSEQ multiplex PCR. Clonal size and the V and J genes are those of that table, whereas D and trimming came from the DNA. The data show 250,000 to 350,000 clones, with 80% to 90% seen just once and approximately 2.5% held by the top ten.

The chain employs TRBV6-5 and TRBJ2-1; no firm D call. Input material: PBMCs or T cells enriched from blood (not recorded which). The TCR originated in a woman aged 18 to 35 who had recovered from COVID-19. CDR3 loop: CASSYLPDNEQFF. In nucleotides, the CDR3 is TGTGCCAGCAGTTACCTCCCCGACAATGAGCAGTTCTTC.